These 25 T cell receptor beta chains were sequenced from one sample in a study of shared clonotypes between healthy human individuals. This table comes from immunoSEQ multiplex PCR, and its TCRdb copy is limited to in-frame clones, with some not included. The profile shows 300,000 to 400,000 clones, less than 85% of them singletons. Material: memory CD4+ T cells sorted from blood. Subset reported: CD45RA-negative fraction. The receptors shown here come from a young man in good health.

The CDR3 nucleotides are TGTGCCAGCAGGAAAGATCAGGGTGGAGAGGGCTACACCTTC. Translating it yields CASRKDQGGEGYTF. V and J are TRBV2 and TRBJ1-2; TRBD1 might be the D (5 bases). CDR3 length equals 14 residues. V lost 6 bases, J lost 8 bases, and 19 bases lay in between. The V gene's germline CDR1 is SNHLY and CDR2 FYNNEI.

V and J are TRBV11-3 and TRBJ1-2; 8 bases align to TRBD1. Germline lookup yields CDR1 SGHNT and CDR2 YENEEA. This CDR3 contains 14 residues. J lost 3 bases, V lost 7 bases, and 7 bases had no gene match. CDR3 amino acids: CASTPDRADYGYTF. CDR3 nucleotides: TGTGCCAGCACCCCGGACAGGGCGGACTATGGCTACACCTTC.

The chain carries TRBV4-2 and TRBJ2-1; the match to TRBD2 covers 8 bases. Germline CDR1 and CDR2: LGHNA and YNFKEQ. This CDR3 comprises 17 residues. The trim removed 0 bases at V and 2 bases at J, leaving 6 bases unmatched. CDR3 in amino acids: CASSQDTSGATYNEQFF. In DNA, the CDR3 is TGTGCCAGCAGCCAAGACACTAGCGGAGCCACCTACAATGAGCAGTTCTTC.

This chain joins TRBV18 and TRBJ2-3, with 8 bases matching TRBD1. V shed 2 bases and J 2 bases; nucleotides not matched to a gene: 3. The V gene's germline CDR1 is KGHSH and CDR2 LQKENI. The CDR3 consists of 15 residues. In nucleotides, the CDR3 is TGTGCCAGCTCACCAGAGACAGGGGTCACAGATACGCAGTATTTT. This translates into CASSPETGVTDTQYF. Combining the CDR3 with reference TRBV18 and TRBJ2-3 gives the whole variable domain NAGVMQNPRHLVRRRGQEARLRCSPMKGHSHVYWYRQLPEEGLKFMVYLQKENIIDESGMPKERFSAEFPKEGPSILRIQQVVRGDSAAYFCASSPETGVTDTQYFGPGTRLTVL.

The V gene is TRBV28, the J gene TRBJ1-5, with 7 bases that match TRBD1. Germline CDR1 is MDHEN and CDR2 is SYDVKM. Trimming cost V 8 bases and J 3 bases; bases outside gene matches: 7. CDR3 length: 14 amino acids. CDR3 sequence (DNA): TGTGCCAGCCGCCCAGGGACAGTCAATCAGCCCCAGCATTTT. Its translation is CASRPGTVNQPQHF.

With respect to this clone: A clone one base away is much larger, so this may be a read error. Other DNA sequences from this sample encode an identical CDR3 as well. The chain joins TRBV7-2 to TRBJ2-6; a possible D gene is TRBD1 (6 bases). CDR1 and CDR2 (germline): SGHTA, FQGNSA. This CDR3 has 16 amino acids. CDR3 DNA: TGTGCCAGCAGCCTACAGGGTGGGTCTGGGGCCAACGTCCTGACTTTT. The encoded protein is CASSLQGGSGANVLTF.

This clone was counted once. The CDR3 loop is CATSIRAGGADTQYF. In DNA form, the CDR3 reads TGTGCCACCAGCATCAGGGCGGGAGGGGCAGATACGCAGTATTTT. The chain carries TRBV15 and TRBJ2-3, with TRBD2 matching over 9 bases. The trim removed 4 bases at V and 4 bases at J, leaving 6 bases unmatched. From germline, CDR1 is LNHNV and CDR2 YYDKDF (reference sequence). This CDR3 contains 15 residues.

The rearrangement uses TRBV5-1 and TRBJ2-3; 7 bases fit TRBD2. The CDR3 extends over 15 amino acids. Losses at the gene ends were 0 bases for V and 4 bases for J; bases not matched to a gene: 5. The germline V gene encodes CDR1 SGHRS and CDR2 YFSETQ. The CDR3 loop is CASSLGLAVSDTQYF. In DNA form, the CDR3 reads TGCGCCAGCAGCTTGGGACTAGCAGTCTCAGATACGCAGTATTTT.

This clone showed up just a few times. The V and J genes are TRBV28 and TRBJ2-7; 9 bases match TRBD2. Germline V gene sequence: CDR1 MDHEN, CDR2 SYDVKM. J lost 3 bases, V lost 5 bases, and 8 bases had no gene match. CDR3 length: 15 amino acids. In DNA form, the CDR3 reads TGTGCCAGCAGTCGAGCGGGAGGTAAAAGCTACGAGCAGTACTTC. Protein: CASSRAGGKSYEQYF.

The chain uses TRBV27 and TRBJ1-5; D is possibly TRBD1 (5 bases). Germline V gene data show CDR1 as MNHEY and CDR2 as SMNVEV (reference sequence). Trimming shortened V by 3 bases and J by 6 bases, and 9 bases separated the two germline ends. CDR3 length: 13 residues. CDR3: CASSLGGSQPQHF. The CDR3 DNA is TGTGCCAGCAGTTTGGGGGGATCTCAGCCCCAGCATTTT.

The chain couples TRBV6-1 to TRBJ2-7; D is unresolved. V was cut by 2 bases and J by 0 bases, with 8 bases left in between. CDR3 length equals 14 residues. From germline, CDR1 is MNHNS and CDR2 SASEGT. The CDR3, as DNA: TGTGCCAGCAGTGAACGTCTCAACTCCTACGAGCAGTACTTC. Translation: CASSERLNSYEQYF.

The genes are TRBV28 and TRBJ2-7, with unresolved D. The length of the CDR3 is 13 residues. Trimming shortened V by 4 bases and J by 3 bases, and 10 bases separated the two germline ends. Germline assignment: CDR1 MDHEN and CDR2 SYDVKM. CDR3 nucleotide sequence: TGTGCCAGCAGTTACGGCAGCCACTACGAGCAGTACTTC. It is translated as CASSYGSHYEQYF.

The gene calls are TRBV9 and TRBJ2-7; 7 bases map to TRBD2. V lost 4 bases to trimming and J lost 6 bases; unmatched junction nucleotides: 10. Germline V lookup: CDR1 SGDLS, CDR2 YYNGEE. This CDR3 has 14 residues. CDR3 DNA sequence: TGTGCCAGCAGCATGCGGGAGTTAGGAATCGAGCAGTACTTC. Translating it yields CASSMRELGIEQYF.

This clone was seen more than once but under ten times. This sequence joins TRBV2 and TRBJ1-5, with D unclear. The length of the CDR3 is 14 residues. Trimming pared 2 bases from V and 10 bases from J, leaving 15 bases between. In germline, CDR1 is SNHLY, CDR2 FYNNEI. The CDR3 reads CASSERTAAIPQHF. The CDR3 bases are TGTGCCAGCAGTGAAAGGACGGCGGCAATCCCCCAGCATTTT.

The V gene is TRBV19, the J gene TRBJ2-3, with D perhaps TRBD2 (6 bases). The CDR3 covers 15 residues. CDR1 LNHDA and CDR2 SQIVND come from the germline V gene (reference sequence). The V and J ends lost 10 bases and 1 base respectively, with 18 bases between them. In nucleotides, the CDR3 is TGTGCCACCCCCACGCAATGGGAGGGCACAGATACGCAGTATTTT. Amino acid sequence: CATPTQWEGTDTQYF.

The chain uses TRBV4-3 and TRBJ1-1, with D possibly matching TRBD1 (5 bases). V dropped 7 bases and J dropped 0 bases, with 12 bases sitting between them. The CDR3 length is 14 residues. CDR1 is LGHNA and CDR2 is YSLEER in the germline V gene. The CDR3 loop is CASTRDSMNTEAFF. The CDR3, as DNA: TGCGCCAGCACCCGCGACAGCATGAACACTGAAGCTTTCTTT.

This clone was observed a single time. The CDR3, as DNA: TGTGCCAGCAGTCCCGGGGGCAGGGGGCTGTACAATGAGCAGTTCTTC. This gives the protein CASSPGGRGLYNEQFF. This sequence joins TRBV28 and TRBJ2-1, with 8 bases matching TRBD1. This CDR3 comprises 16 residues. The J segment lost 4 bases and the V segment lost 5 bases, leaving 10 bases of the junction unmatched. Germline CDR1 is MDHEN and CDR2 is SYDVKM.

J is TRBJ1-1 and V is TRBV5-1; TRBD1 matches at 7 bases. The CDR3 runs 16 residues. V shed 1 base, J shed 0 bases, and the junction held 6 bases outside the gene matches. The germline gives CDR1 SGHRS, CDR2 YFSETQ. The CDR3: CASSLHQGEMNTEAFF. The CDR3 bases are TGCGCCAGCAGCTTGCATCAGGGGGAAATGAACACTGAAGCTTTCTTT.

The chain joins TRBV11-2 to TRBJ2-3, with D perhaps TRBD2 (5 bases). This CDR3 region has 15 residues. V was cut by 1 base and J by 2 bases, with 10 bases left in between. Germline-derived CDR1 and CDR2 are SGHAT and FQNNGV. CDR3 in amino acids: CASSLGGWNTDTQYF. CDR3 in DNA: TGTGCCAGCAGCTTAGGCGGGTGGAACACAGATACGCAGTATTTT.

This chain joins TRBV7-2 and TRBJ1-3; D is unresolved. The V end lost 3 bases, the J end lost 0 bases, and 6 bases lay between the germline ends. Per germline, CDR1 SGHTA and CDR2 FQGNSA. This CDR3 is built from 14 residues. The CDR3 loop reads CASSFSDSGNTIYF. CDR3 in DNA: TGTGCCAGCAGCTTTTCAGACTCTGGAAACACCATATATTTT.

This clone appeared once. The chain couples TRBV30 to TRBJ2-2; 8 bases are a match to TRBD1. From germline, CDR1 is GTSNPN and CDR2 SVGIG (reference sequence). CDR3 length: 13 residues. After removal of 8 bases from V and 8 bases from J, the junction contained 10 bases not matched to a gene. This CDR3 reads CALGQGMRGELFF. In nucleotides, the CDR3 is TGTGCCCTCGGACAGGGAATGAGAGGGGAGCTGTTTTTT. Drawing the rest from reference TRBV30 and TRBJ2-2, the complete variable domain is SQTIHQWPATLVQPVGSPLSLECTVEGTSNPNLYWYRQAAGRGLQLLFYSVGIGQISSEVPQNLSASRPQDRQFILSSKKLLLSDSGFYLCALGQGMRGELFFGEGSRLTVL.

This clone was counted once. The chain employs TRBV5-1 and TRBJ2-5, with 9 bases identical to TRBD2. The CDR3 loop spans 15 amino acids. CDR1 is SGHRS, CDR2 YFSETQ, per germline. V shed 4 bases, J shed 4 bases, and the junction held 8 bases outside the gene matches. The CDR3 here is CASSPTGTSSETQYF. The DNA of the CDR3 is TGCGCCAGCAGCCCAACCGGGACTAGCTCAGAGACCCAGTACTTC.

This chain uses TRBV19 with TRBJ1-1; a weak D match, TRBD1 (6 bases). This CDR3 has 14 residues. CDR1 is LNHDA and CDR2 is SQIVND in the germline V gene (reference sequence). Trimming removed 3 bases at V and 2 bases at J, with 10 bases between. The CDR3 sequence: CASSIRGGNTEAFF. The CDR3 DNA reads TGTGCCAGTAGTATCAGGGGAGGAAACACTGAAGCTTTCTTT. The whole variable domain, remainder taken from reference TRBV19 and TRBJ1-1, is DGGITQSPKYLFRKEGQNVTLSCEQNLNHDAMYWYRQDPGQGLRLIYYSQIVNDFQKGDIAEGYSVSREKKESFPLTVTSAQKNPTAFYLCASSIRGGNTEAFFGQGTRLTVV.

This clone was counted a single time. This sequence joins TRBV11-3 and TRBJ2-1; TRBD2 agrees at 8 bases. With V trimmed by 4 bases and J by 0 bases, 8 bases remained unmatched. The CDR3 is made up of 17 amino acids. Per germline, CDR1 SGHNT and CDR2 YENEEA. As DNA, the CDR3 is TGTGCCAGCAGCTCTAGCGGGCCGATTTTCTCCTACAATGAGCAGTTCTTC. Translated: CASSSSGPIFSYNEQFF.

In its sample, this clone was seen once. The identical CDR3 is also encoded by other nucleotide sequences in the sample. V gene TRBV5-1 combines with J gene TRBJ2-3; TRBD1 is a possible D gene (5 bases). CDR1 is SGHRS and CDR2 is YFSETQ in the germline V gene. Trimming shortened V by 3 bases and J by 2 bases, and 10 bases separated the two germline ends. The CDR3 spans 14 residues. The CDR3 nucleotides read TGCGCCAGCAGCTCGCAGGGCCTCACAGATACGCAGTATTTT. It is translated as CASSSQGLTDTQYF.